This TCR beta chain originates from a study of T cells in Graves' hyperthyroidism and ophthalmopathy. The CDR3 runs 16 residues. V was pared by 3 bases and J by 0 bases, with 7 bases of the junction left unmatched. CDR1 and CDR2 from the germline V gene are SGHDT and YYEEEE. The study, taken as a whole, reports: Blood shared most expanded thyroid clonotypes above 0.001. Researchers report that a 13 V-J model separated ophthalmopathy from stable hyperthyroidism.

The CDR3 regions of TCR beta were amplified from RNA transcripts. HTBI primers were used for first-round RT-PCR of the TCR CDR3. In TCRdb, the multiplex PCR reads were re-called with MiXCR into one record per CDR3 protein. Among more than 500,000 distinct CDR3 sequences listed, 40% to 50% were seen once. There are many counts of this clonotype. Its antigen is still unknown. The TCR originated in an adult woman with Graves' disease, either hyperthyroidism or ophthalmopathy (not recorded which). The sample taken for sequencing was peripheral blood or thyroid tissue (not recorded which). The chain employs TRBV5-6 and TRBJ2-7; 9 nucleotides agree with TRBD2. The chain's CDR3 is CASSWTVAGASYEQYF. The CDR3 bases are TGTGCCAGCAGCTGGACCGTAGCGGGAGCCTCCTACGAGCAGTACTTC.